Detailed here is one T cell receptor (beta chain). Its cognate antigen is unknown. Looked up from germline, CDR1 is LNHDA and CDR2 is SQIVND (reference sequence). V gave up 1 base and J gave up 2 bases; unmatched junction bases: 9. This CDR3 region has 18 residues. These data originate in a study of cytomegalovirus exposure and HLA in healthy donors. Overall study findings and caveats: Exclusion applied to some V segments, including TRBV6-2 and TRBV6-3, as they were indistinguishable.

As for the donors, each was a healthy bone marrow donor. The PCR had 60 Vbeta and 13 Jbeta primers. Profiled with immunoSEQ multiplex PCR; TCRdb holds only in-frame clones, not every one. The data hold around 110,000 clones, with around 72% observed a single time. The chain combines TRBV19 with TRBJ2-7; 12 bases line up with TRBD2. This clonotype was sampled from a woman in her forties in good health and CMV-seropositive. The sample was PBMCs. The CDR3 is CASSIAETSGGLTYEQYF. CDR3 bases: TGTGCCAGTAGTATAGCCGAGACTAGCGGGGGACTTACCTACGAGCAGTACTTC.